This T cell receptor (beta chain) was documented in a study of T-cell memory formation after mild COVID-19. At the level of the study: Among the donors, TCR clusters were largely specific to each donor. Study-wide results and limits: Pre-infection memory held some responding clones, suggesting pre-existing cross-reactive T cells responded. Of the contracting clones, CD4+ ones lay mainly in CM and EM, and CD8+ ones in EMRA.

One entry per CDR3 protein results from TCRdb running MiXCR on the 5' RACE reads. The sample carries some 250,000 distinct CDR3 sequences, roughly 17% recorded once. This clonotype has only a few counts. Its antigen is not known. The sequenced sample was PBMCs or a T cell subset sorted from them (not recorded which). The receptor comes from a man younger than 30 who had mild COVID-19 (a few samples of this study predate the infection). Cell type and time point are not known.

This chain's CDR3 is CASKWGYGYTF. The CDR3 DNA sequence: TGTGCCAGCAAGTGGGGCTATGGCTACACCTTC. This chain joins TRBV25-1 and TRBJ1-2; D is unclear. V lost 7 bases to trimming and J lost 4 bases, with 7 bases between them. The V gene's germline CDR1 is MGHDK and CDR2 SYGVNS. The CDR3 has 11 residues.